This T cell receptor (beta chain) is drawn from a study of cytomegalovirus exposure and HLA in healthy donors. Study-level background: Among the 300 to 500 donors who were genotyped, approximately 83% fell in the genetic ancestry cluster that is associated with self-reported Caucasian donors. Study-wide results and caveats: Judged likely to be a sequencing artifact was a cluster of highly shared sequence variants. In a later analysis, compared with equally common non-associated chains, HLA-associated beta chains were more expanded. Cytomegalovirus association was listed for 170 or so TCR beta chains.

Note on this clone: Its antigen remains unidentified.

Primers for the PCR totalled 60 Vbeta and 13 Jbeta. Generated by immunoSEQ multiplex PCR, the TCRdb table keeps only in-frame clones and is missing some. The sample comprises approximately 160,000 clones, roughly four fifths of which are singletons, and around 1.4% rests with the top ten. V lost 4 bases and J lost 0, with 10 bases in between. The CDR3 consists of 15 residues. Germline lookup yields CDR1 SGHKS and CDR2 YYEKEE (reference sequence). This chain uses TRBV5-5 with TRBJ2-2, with D maybe TRBD1 (6 bases). This clonotype was sampled from a man between 18 and 35 years old in good health and CMV-seronegative. Specimen: PBMCs. Here the CDR3 DNA reads TGTGCCAGCAGCCGGGGACAAACGAACACCGGGGAGCTGTTTTTT. Translated, it gives CASSRGQTNTGELFF.